Following are 21 T cell receptor beta chains from one sample sequenced in a study of cytomegalovirus exposure and HLA in healthy donors. Clones were read by immunoSEQ multiplex PCR, and TCRdb kept only the in-frame ones, dropping some. The sample lists under 100,000 clones, 95% to 97% occurring once. The sequencing sample was made of PBMCs. The receptor source for this set is a man aged 18 to 35 in good health and CMV-seronegative.

This chain joins TRBV28 and TRBJ2-1; D perhaps matches TRBD2 (5 bases). The CDR3 consists of 16 residues. The germline CDR1 and CDR2 sequences are MDHEN and SYDVKM. V lost 5 bases to trimming and J lost 2 bases, with 16 bases between them. The CDR3 region is CASSPWAVGTYNEQFF. CDR3 nucleotides: TGTGCCAGCAGTCCATGGGCTGTCGGGACCTACAATGAGCAGTTCTTC. Filled out from reference TRBV28 and TRBJ2-1, the complete variable domain reads DVKVTQSSRYLVKRTGEKVFLECVQDMDHENMFWYRQDPGLGLRLIYFSYDVKMKEKGDIPEGYSVSREKKERFSLILESASTNQTSMYLCASSPWAVGTYNEQFFGPGTRLTVL.

V is TRBV19 and J is TRBJ2-7; unclear D gene. Germline V gene sequence: CDR1 LNHDA, CDR2 SQIVND (reference sequence). Trimming left V 1 base short and J 6 bases short, with 19 bases between. The CDR3 loop spans 16 amino acids. The CDR3 loop reads CASSIGVPAVIFEQYF. The CDR3 coding sequence is TGTGCCAGTAGTATAGGGGTCCCTGCGGTCATCTTCGAGCAGTACTTC.

The rearrangement joins TRBV2 to TRBJ2-1; D possibly corresponds to TRBD2 (5 bases). V lost 6 bases and J 5 bases, leaving 17 bases between the germline ends. This CDR3 has 15 amino acids. Germline V gene data show CDR1 as SNHLY and CDR2 as FYNNEI. CDR3 loop: CASSPLRAQDNEQFF. The CDR3 region has the DNA TGTGCCAGCAGCCCTCTGCGGGCCCAAGACAATGAGCAGTTCTTC.

The chain recombines TRBV4-3 with TRBJ2-1; 14 nucleotides match TRBD2. After removal of 2 bases from V and 9 bases from J, the junction contained 9 bases not matched to a gene. Germline CDR1 reads LGHNA; CDR2 reads YSLEER. This CDR3 has 17 residues. This CDR3 is CASSQHRLAGGPAEQFF. The CDR3 region has the DNA TGCGCCAGCAGCCAACACCGACTAGCGGGAGGGCCCGCTGAGCAGTTCTTC.

The genes are TRBV4-1 and TRBJ1-2; D is possibly TRBD1 (6 bases). V lost 0 bases and J 3 bases, leaving 14 bases between the germline ends. Germline lookup yields CDR1 MGHRA and CDR2 YSYEKL. The CDR3 is made up of 16 amino acids. The CDR3 reads CASSQDPEDRYYGYTF. The CDR3, as DNA: TGCGCCAGCAGCCAAGATCCGGAAGACAGGTACTATGGCTACACCTTC.

This clone is a singleton in its sample. This sequence joins TRBV7-2 and TRBJ2-3, with a tentative D call TRBD2 (6 bases). The CDR3 has 16 amino acids. Germline CDR1 is SGHTA and CDR2 is FQGNSA. V was cut by 0 bases and J by 3 bases, with 13 bases left in between. The CDR3 region is CASSLAPQGGTDTQYF. The CDR3 bases are TGTGCCAGCAGCTTAGCGCCGCAGGGAGGAACAGATACGCAGTATTTT.

The rearrangement uses TRBV5-1 and TRBJ2-7; D possibly corresponds to TRBD1 (6 bases). There are 15 residues in the CDR3. Trimming left V 4 bases short and J 2 bases short, with 16 bases between. The germline gives CDR1 SGHRS, CDR2 YFSETQ. CDR3 sequence (DNA): TGCGCCAGCAGCCTCGTGGGACAATCGACCTACGAGCAGTACTTC. This encodes CASSLVGQSTYEQYF.

The chain recombines TRBV4-1 with TRBJ1-2, with D possibly being TRBD1 (6 bases). CDR1 is MGHRA, CDR2 YSYEKL, per germline. Trimming took off 0 bases at V and 6 bases at J, with 14 bases between the two ends. This CDR3 spans 15 amino acids. CDR3 nucleotide sequence: TGCGCCAGCAGCCAAGATAGTCAGGGGACCGATGGCTACACCTTC. Protein product: CASSQDSQGTDGYTF.

The chain recombines TRBV11-3 with TRBJ2-1; 7 bases map to TRBD2. V dropped 1 base and J dropped 7; count of bases not matched to a gene: 10. This CDR3 has 16 amino acids. From germline, CDR1 is SGHNT and CDR2 YENEEA. DNA of the CDR3: TGTGCCAGCAGCTTAGCACTAGCGTATGGTGAGAATGAGCAGTTCTTC. This sequence encodes CASSLALAYGENEQFF.

The V gene is TRBV27, the J gene TRBJ1-1, with D unclear. The V end lost 2 bases, the J end lost 1 base, and 8 bases lay between the germline ends. CDR1 is MNHEY and CDR2 is SMNVEV in the germline V gene (reference sequence). This CDR3 region has 14 residues. The CDR3 sequence: CASSLLPGNTEAFF. In DNA, the CDR3 is TGTGCCAGCAGTTTACTGCCCGGGAACACTGAAGCTTTCTTT.

This chain uses TRBV18 with TRBJ1-2; possible D gene TRBD1, 6 bases. The CDR3 runs 15 residues. The germline V gene has CDR1 KGHSH and CDR2 LQKENI. V was pared by 2 bases and J by 3 bases, with 13 bases between. The CDR3 reads CASSPMTGSYYGYTF. The CDR3 bases are TGTGCCAGCTCACCAATGACAGGCTCGTACTATGGCTACACCTTC.

The CDR3 protein is CASRQGGANVLTF. CDR3 nucleotides: TGTGCCAGCAGACAGGGGGGGGCCAACGTCCTGACTTTC. The chain couples TRBV27 to TRBJ2-6; 7 bases are a match to TRBD1. Germline-derived CDR1 and CDR2 are MNHEY and SMNVEV (reference sequence). The V segment lost 6 bases and the J segment 4 bases; nucleotides outside the gene matches: 0. The CDR3 is 13 amino acids. Together with reference TRBV27 and TRBJ2-6, the CDR3 gives the full variable domain: EAQVTQNPRYLITVTGKKLTVTCSQNMNHEYMSWYRQDPGLGLRQIYYSMNVEVTDKGDVPEGYKVSRKEKRNFPLILESPSPNQTSLYFCASRQGGANVLTFGAGSRLTVL.

The CDR3 loop is CSVSPGLQYTYNEQFF. As DNA, the CDR3 is TGCAGCGTGAGCCCTGGACTGCAATACACCTACAATGAGCAGTTCTTC. The chain carries TRBV29-1 and TRBJ2-1, with a possible D match to TRBD2 (5 bases). The CDR3 contains 16 residues. In germline, CDR1 is SQVTM, CDR2 ANQGSEA. V gave up 6 bases and J gave up 2 bases, with 20 bases separating them.

The chain combines TRBV6-1 with TRBJ1-1; D is undetermined. Trimming shortened V by 2 bases and J by 11 bases, and 12 bases separated the two germline ends. The CDR3 consists of 12 residues. Germline CDR1 is MNHNS and CDR2 is SASEGT. The CDR3 here is CASSELEVRAFF. CDR3 nucleotide sequence: TGTGCCAGCAGTGAACTGGAGGTTCGGGCTTTCTTT.

The chain links TRBV30 to TRBJ2-7; possibly TRBD1 for D (5 bases). Germline-derived CDR1 and CDR2 are GTSNPN and SVGIG (reference sequence). V was shortened by 7 bases and J by 5 bases, with 15 bases between the two germline ends. The CDR3 is made up of 12 amino acids. The CDR3: CASSKKGNEQYF. Here the CDR3 DNA reads TGTGCCTCCTCCAAGAAGGGGAACGAGCAGTACTTC.

The chain is built from TRBV5-4 and TRBJ1-2; D is possibly TRBD1 (5 bases). Trimming took off 2 bases at V and 5 bases at J, with 10 bases between the two ends. CDR3 length: 13 residues. Germline V lookup: CDR1 SGHNT, CDR2 YYREEE (reference sequence). The CDR3 sequence: CASSFRGGYGYTF. The CDR3 bases are TGTGCCAGCAGCTTTCGGGGGGGGTATGGCTACACCTTC.

The chain carries TRBV3-2 and TRBJ2-5; the table's D call of TRBD2 was not tested on the DNA. TRBV3-2 is recorded as a pseudogene. The CDR3 loop spans 9 amino acids. The CDR3 DNA reads as TGTGCCAGCAGCCCTAGAGAGTACTTC. This codes for CASSPREYF.

The chain joins TRBV27 to TRBJ1-3, with 9 bases identical to TRBD1. The junction had 5 bases not matched to a gene; V was cut back by 0 bases and J by 8 bases. The CDR3 length is 15 residues. CDR1 and CDR2 from the germline V gene are MNHEY and SMNVEV (reference sequence). The CDR3, as DNA: TGTGCCAGCAGTTTATCAGGGACAGGGTTTTACACCATATATTTT. Translating gives CASSLSGTGFYTIYF.

CDR3: CASSAAGATDTQYF. In DNA, the CDR3 is TGTGCCAGCAGTGCAGCGGGAGCCACAGATACGCAGTATTTT. The genes are TRBV25-1 and TRBJ2-3; 8 bases agree with TRBD2. CDR3 length equals 14 residues. CDR1 MGHDK and CDR2 SYGVNS come from the germline V gene. With 4 bases clipped from V and 2 bases from J, the junction kept 2 bases outside the gene matches.

The chain is built from TRBV5-6 and TRBJ1-5; 11 bases are a match to TRBD1. V was pared by 4 bases and J by 5 bases, with 8 bases of the junction left unmatched. CDR1 SGHDT and CDR2 YYEEEE come from the germline V gene. The CDR3 totals 16 residues. CDR3 coding DNA: TGTGCCAGCAGCACCCGGGACAGGGGGTATGATCAGCCCCAGCATTTT. Protein sequence: CASSTRDRGYDQPQHF.

V gene TRBV10-1 combines with J gene TRBJ2-1; 7 bases are a match to TRBD2. CDR1 is WNHNN and CDR2 is SYGVQD in the germline V gene (reference sequence). The CDR3 consists of 16 residues. J gave up 8 bases and V 0 bases, and 10 bases lay outside the gene matches. The chain's CDR3 is CASSESTLTSKDEQFF. The CDR3 DNA sequence: TGCGCCAGCAGTGAGTCGACTCTGACTAGCAAGGATGAGCAGTTCTTC.